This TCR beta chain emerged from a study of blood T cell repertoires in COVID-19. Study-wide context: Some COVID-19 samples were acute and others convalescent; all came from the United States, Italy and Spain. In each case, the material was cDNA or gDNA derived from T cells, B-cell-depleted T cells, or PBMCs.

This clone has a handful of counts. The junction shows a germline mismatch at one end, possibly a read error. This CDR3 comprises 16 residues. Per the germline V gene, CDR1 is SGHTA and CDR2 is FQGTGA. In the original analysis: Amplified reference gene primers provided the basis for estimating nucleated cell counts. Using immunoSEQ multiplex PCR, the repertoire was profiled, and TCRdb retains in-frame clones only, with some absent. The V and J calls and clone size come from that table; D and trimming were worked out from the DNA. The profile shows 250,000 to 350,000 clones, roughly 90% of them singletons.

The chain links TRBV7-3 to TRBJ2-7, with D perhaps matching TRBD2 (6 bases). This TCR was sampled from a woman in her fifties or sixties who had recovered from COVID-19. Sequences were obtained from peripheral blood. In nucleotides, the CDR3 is TGTGCCAGCAGCTTCGGGGGAGGCGGTGCCTCCTCCGAGCAGTACTTC. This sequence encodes CASSFGGGGASSEQYF.